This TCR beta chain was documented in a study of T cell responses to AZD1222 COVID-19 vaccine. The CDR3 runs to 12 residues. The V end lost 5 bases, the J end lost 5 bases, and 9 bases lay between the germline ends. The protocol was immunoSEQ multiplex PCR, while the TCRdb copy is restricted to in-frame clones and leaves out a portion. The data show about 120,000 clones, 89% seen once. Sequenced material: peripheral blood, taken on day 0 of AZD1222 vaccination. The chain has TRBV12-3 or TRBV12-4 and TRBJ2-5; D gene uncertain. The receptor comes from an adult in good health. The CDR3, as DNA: TGTGCCAGCAGTGCCGAAGGGGAGACCCAGTACTTC. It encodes CASSAEGETQYF.